The entry that follows covers one T cell receptor beta chain sequence. What this receptor recognizes is not known. Per-base quality was not reported, and no clone a single base away is much larger than it. This sample was included in a study of blood T cell repertoires in COVID-19 (dated by TCRdb to 2018 to 2021). Study-level background: Collaborator samples came from the United States, Italy and Spain and covered acute and convalescent phases of COVID-19. The prospective study material was composed of cDNA or gDNA derived from T cells, B-cell-depleted T cells, or PBMCs. Subjects who had been exposed to COVID-19, were actively infected with it, or had recovered from it provided the deeply sampled blood TCRbeta repertoires that made up the dataset. The repertoires were released in a freely available public database meant as a resource for research on the immune response to SARS-CoV-2. The samples were drawn from two sources: the first 160 participants of the ongoing ImmuneRACE study, and 1,000 to 1,500 subjects contributed by 6 global collaborators. The sample metadata nearly always contained a de-identified subject ID, COVID-19 status, age in years and sex. HLA class I and class II types, where available, came from metadata supplied by the sample provider rather than from assay-based typing. Here is what the overall study found, with its caveats: The amount of clinical and demographic metadata varied by source and participant and was provided uncurated.

V drops 3 bases and J drops 1 base, leaving 6 bases in between. The CDR3, cysteine through phenylalanine, is 13 amino acids long. Just the 39-base CDR3 DNA is kept, in frame starting at base 1. From the germline V gene, CDR1 is SGHAT and CDR2 is FQNNGV. TCRbeta CDR3 regions were amplified from genomic DNA by means of the immunoSEQ Assay, a bias-controlled multiplex PCR. As for the authors' bioinformatics: The number of nucleated cells in each sample was estimated from the amplification of reference gene primers within the assay. To quantify the absolute abundance of each unique TCRbeta CDR3 rearrangement, sequence reads were collapsed and filtered. For each sample, productive Simpson clonality was calculated as the square root of Simpson's diversity index over productive rearrangements. TCRdb limited this immuneACCESS table to in-frame rearrangements with V and J called. A share of clones is missing; checked studies link under half to unresolved V genes, and the rest is unexplained. V and J calls plus clone size are reproduced from that table; the DNA served to infer D and trimming. In this sample the table shows some 350,000 clones, about 90% of which occur a single time. In total, the top ten clones hold almost 3% of the sample.

Participants in the prospective study were aged roughly 18 to 100 years, lived in about two dozen United States geographic areas, and enrolled through a virtual design. Cohort assignment in the prospective study relied on participant-reported clinical history from a screening survey and a study questionnaire. Recovered participants in ImmuneRACE Cohort 3 were defined as having two consecutive negative NP/OP PCR tests, clearance from a healthcare professional, or resolution of symptoms. In the prospective study, mobile phlebotomists collected whole blood, serum and a nasopharyngeal or oropharyngeal swab from each participant. Additional blood draws and questionnaires over a 2-month period could optionally be provided by prospective study participants. Before DNA extraction, blood samples from the prospective study were shipped at room temperature or frozen.

The sequenced sample consisted of PBMCs or T cells enriched from blood (not recorded which). This sequence originates from a woman between 25 and 40 years old who had recovered from COVID-19. Recombination linked TRBV11-2 to TRBJ1-1; possibly the D gene is TRBD1, per 6 matching bases. The CDR3 is CASSLDRNTEAFF. The DNA sequence is TGTGCCAGCAGCTTGGACAGGAACACTGAAGCTTTCTTT.